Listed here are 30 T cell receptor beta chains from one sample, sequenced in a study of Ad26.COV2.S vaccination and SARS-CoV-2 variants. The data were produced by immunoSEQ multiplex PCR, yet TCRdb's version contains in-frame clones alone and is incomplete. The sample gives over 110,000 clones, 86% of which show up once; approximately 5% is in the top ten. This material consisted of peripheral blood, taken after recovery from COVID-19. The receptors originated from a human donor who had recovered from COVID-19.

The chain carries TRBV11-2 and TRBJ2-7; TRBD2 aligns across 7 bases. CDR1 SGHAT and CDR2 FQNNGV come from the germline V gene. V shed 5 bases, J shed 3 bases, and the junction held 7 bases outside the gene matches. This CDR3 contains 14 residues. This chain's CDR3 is CASSPGRDYYEQYF. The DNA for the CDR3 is TGTGCCAGCAGCCCCGGGCGGGACTACTACGAGCAGTACTTC.

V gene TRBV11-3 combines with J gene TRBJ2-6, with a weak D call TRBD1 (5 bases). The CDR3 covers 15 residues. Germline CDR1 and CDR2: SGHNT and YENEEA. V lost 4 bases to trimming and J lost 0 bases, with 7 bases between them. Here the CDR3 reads CASSSDSSGANVLTF. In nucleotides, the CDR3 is TGTGCCAGCAGCTCCGACAGCTCTGGGGCCAACGTCCTGACTTTC.

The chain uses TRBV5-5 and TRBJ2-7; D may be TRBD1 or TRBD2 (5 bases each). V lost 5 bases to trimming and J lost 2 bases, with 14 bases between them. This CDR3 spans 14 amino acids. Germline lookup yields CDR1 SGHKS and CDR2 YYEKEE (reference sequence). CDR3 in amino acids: CASSTGPGAYEQYF. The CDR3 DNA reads TGTGCCAGCAGTACGGGGCCTGGGGCCTACGAGCAGTACTTC.

The CDR3 is CASRDRFTDTQYF. As DNA, the CDR3 is TGTGCCAGCCGGGACAGATTCACAGATACGCAGTATTTT. V and J are TRBV7-9 and TRBJ2-3, with TRBD1 matching over 7 bases. The length of the CDR3 is 13 residues. Losses at the gene ends were 8 bases for V and 2 bases for J; bases not matched to a gene: 4. Germline V CDR1 and CDR2: SEHNR, FQNEAQ (reference sequence).

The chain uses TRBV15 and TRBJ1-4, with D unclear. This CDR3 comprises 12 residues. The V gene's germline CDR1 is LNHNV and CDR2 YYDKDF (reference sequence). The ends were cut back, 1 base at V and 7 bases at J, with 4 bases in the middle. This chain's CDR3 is CATSRVGEKLFF. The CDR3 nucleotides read TGTGCCACCAGCAGAGTAGGTGAAAAACTGTTTTTT.

The DNA for the CDR3 is TGTGCCAGCAGCAGAGGAGACCAAGAGACCCAGTACTTC. It yields the protein CASSRGDQETQYF. The chain combines TRBV5-4 with TRBJ2-5; D call uncertain. V lost 4 bases and J lost 0, with 7 bases in between. The CDR3 totals 13 residues. Germline V gene lookup returns CDR1 SGHNT and CDR2 YYREEE (reference sequence).

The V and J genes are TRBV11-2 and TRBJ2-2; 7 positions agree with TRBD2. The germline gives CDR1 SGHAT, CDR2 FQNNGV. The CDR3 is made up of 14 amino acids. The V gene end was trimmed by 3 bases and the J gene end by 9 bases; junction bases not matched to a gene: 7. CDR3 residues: CASSFAAGERELFF. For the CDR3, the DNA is TGTGCCAGCAGCTTTGCGGCGGGGGAAAGGGAGCTGTTTTTT.

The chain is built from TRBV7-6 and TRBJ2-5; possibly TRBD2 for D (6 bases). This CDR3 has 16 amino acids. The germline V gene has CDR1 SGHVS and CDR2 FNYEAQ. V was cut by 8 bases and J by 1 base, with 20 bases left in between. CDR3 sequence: CASSPGRGAFQETQYF. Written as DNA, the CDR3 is TGTGCCAGCTCCCCGGGGCGGGGCGCTTTCCAAGAGACCCAGTACTTC.

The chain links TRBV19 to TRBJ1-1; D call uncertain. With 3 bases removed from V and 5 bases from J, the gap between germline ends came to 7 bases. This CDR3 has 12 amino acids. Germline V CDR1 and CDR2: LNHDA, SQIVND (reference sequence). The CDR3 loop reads CASSIGLTEAFF. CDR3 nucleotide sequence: TGTGCCAGTAGTATTGGTCTGACTGAAGCTTTCTTT. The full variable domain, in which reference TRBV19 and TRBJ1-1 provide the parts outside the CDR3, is DGGITQSPKYLFRKEGQNVTLSCEQNLNHDAMYWYRQDPGQGLRLIYYSQIVNDFQKGDIAEGYSVSREKKESFPLTVTSAQKNPTAFYLCASSIGLTEAFFGQGTRLTVV.

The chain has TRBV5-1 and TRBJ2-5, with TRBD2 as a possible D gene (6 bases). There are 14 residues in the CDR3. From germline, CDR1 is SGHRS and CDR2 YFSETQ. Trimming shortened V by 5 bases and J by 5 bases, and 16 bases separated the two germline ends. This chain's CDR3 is CASRGLAGSETQYF. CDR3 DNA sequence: TGCGCCAGCAGGGGTTTGGCGGGGTCGGAGACCCAGTACTTC. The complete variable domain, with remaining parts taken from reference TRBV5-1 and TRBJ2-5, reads KAGVTQTPRYLIKTRGQQVTLSCSPISGHRSVSWYQQTPGQGLQFLFEYFSETQRNKGNFPGRFSGRQFSNSRSEMNVSTLELGDSALYLCASRGLAGSETQYFGPGTRLLVL.

CDR3 protein: CASSEAQGQETQYF. The CDR3 DNA is TGCGCCAGCAGTGAGGCCCAGGGACAAGAGACCCAGTACTTC. The chain joins TRBV10-2 to TRBJ2-5; TRBD1 is a possible D gene (5 bases). Trimming took 2 bases from V and 2 from J, leaving 9 bases between them. There are 14 residues in the CDR3. Germline V gives CDR1 WSHSY, CDR2 SAAADI.

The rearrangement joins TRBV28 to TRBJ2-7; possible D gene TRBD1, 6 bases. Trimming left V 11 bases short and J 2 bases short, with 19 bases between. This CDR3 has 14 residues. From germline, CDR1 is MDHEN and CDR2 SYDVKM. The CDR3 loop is CAVRGGYTAYEQYF. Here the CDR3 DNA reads TGTGCCGTCCGTGGGGGCTACACCGCCTACGAGCAGTACTTC.

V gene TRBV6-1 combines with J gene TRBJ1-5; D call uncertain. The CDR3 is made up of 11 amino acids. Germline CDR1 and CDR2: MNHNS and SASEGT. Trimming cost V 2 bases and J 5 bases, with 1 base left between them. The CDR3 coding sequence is TGTGCCAGCAGTGAATATCAGCCCCAGCATTTT. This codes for CASSEYQPQHF.

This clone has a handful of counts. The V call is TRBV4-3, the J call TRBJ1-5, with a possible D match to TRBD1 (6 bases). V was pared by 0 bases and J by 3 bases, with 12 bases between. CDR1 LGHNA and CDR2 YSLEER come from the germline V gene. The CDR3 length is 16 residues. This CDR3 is CASSQDRGSDNQPQHF. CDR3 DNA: TGCGCCAGCAGCCAAGATAGGGGGTCGGACAATCAGCCCCAGCATTTT.

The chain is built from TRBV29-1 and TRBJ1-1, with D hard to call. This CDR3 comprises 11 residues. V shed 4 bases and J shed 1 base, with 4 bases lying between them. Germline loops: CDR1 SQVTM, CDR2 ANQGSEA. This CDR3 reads CSVVENTEAFF. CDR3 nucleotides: TGCAGCGTTGTGGAGAACACTGAAGCTTTCTTT.

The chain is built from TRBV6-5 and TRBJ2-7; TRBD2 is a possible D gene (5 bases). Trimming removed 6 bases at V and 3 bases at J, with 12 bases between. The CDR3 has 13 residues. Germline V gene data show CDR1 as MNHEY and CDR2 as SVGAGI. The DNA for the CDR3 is TGTGCCAGCAGGGACTTGGTTCACTACGAGCAGTACTTC. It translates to CASRDLVHYEQYF.

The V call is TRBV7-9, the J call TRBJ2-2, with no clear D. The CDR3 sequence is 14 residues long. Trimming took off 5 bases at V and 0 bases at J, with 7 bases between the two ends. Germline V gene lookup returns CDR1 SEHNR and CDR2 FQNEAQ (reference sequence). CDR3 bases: TGTGCCAGCAGCAGTACCTCGAACACCGGGGAGCTGTTTTTT. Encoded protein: CASSSTSNTGELFF.

Written as DNA, the CDR3 is TGCAGCGTTGTATGGGACAGCTCGCCTGGCTACACCTTC. This sequence encodes CSVVWDSSPGYTF. V gene TRBV29-1 combines with J gene TRBJ1-2, with 7 bases identical to TRBD1. This CDR3 is built from 13 residues. Germline assignment: CDR1 SQVTM and CDR2 ANQGSEA. V gave up 4 bases and J gave up 7 bases; unmatched junction bases: 9. The entire variable domain, with the rest obtained from reference TRBV29-1 and TRBJ1-2, is as follows: SAVISQKPSRDICQRGTSLTIQCQVDSQVTMMFWYRQQPGQSLTLIATANQGSEATYESGFVIDKFPISRPNLTFSTLTVSNMSPEDSSIYLCSVVWDSSPGYTFGSGTRLTVV.

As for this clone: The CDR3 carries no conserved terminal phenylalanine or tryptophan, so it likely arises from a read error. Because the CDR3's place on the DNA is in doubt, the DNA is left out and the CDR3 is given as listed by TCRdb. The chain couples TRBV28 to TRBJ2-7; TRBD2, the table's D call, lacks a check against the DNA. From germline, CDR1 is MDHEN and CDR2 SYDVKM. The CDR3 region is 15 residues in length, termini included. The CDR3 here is CASSTAGASTSPSVS.

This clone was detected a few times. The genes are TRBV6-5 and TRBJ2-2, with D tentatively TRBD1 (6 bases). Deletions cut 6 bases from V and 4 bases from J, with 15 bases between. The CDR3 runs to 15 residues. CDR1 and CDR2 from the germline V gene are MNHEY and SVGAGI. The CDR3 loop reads CASSLQGVVTGELFF. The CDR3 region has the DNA TGTGCCAGCAGCCTACAGGGAGTTGTCACCGGGGAGCTGTTTTTT.

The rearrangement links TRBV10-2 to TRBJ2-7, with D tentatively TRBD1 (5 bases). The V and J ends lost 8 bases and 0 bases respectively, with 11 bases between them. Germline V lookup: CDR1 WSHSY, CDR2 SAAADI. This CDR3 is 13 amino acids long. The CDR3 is CASAPDSSYEQYF. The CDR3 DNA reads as TGCGCCAGCGCCCCAGACAGCTCCTACGAGCAGTACTTC.

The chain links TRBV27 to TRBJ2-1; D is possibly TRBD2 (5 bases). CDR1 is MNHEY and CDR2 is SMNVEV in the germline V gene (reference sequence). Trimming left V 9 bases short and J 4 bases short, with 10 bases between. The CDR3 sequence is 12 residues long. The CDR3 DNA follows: TGTGCCAGTAGGACTCTATACAATGAGCAGTTCTTC. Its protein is CASRTLYNEQFF.

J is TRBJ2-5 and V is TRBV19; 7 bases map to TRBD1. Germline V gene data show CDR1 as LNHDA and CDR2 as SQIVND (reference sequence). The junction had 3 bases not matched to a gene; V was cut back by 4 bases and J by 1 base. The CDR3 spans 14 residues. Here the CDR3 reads CASSKQGFQETQYF. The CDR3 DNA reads TGTGCCAGTAGTAAACAGGGGTTCCAAGAGACCCAGTACTTC.

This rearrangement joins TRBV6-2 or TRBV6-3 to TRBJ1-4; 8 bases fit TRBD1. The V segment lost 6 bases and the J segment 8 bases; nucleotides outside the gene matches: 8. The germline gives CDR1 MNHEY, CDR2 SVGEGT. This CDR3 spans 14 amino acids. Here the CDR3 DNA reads TGTGCCAGCAGCAAACAGGGGGGCGTCGAAAAACTGTTTTTT. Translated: CASSKQGGVEKLFF.

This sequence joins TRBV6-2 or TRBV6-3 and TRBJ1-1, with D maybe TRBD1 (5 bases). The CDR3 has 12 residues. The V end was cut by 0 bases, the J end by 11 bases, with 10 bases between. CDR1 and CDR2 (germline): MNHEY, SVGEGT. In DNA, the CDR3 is TGTGCCAGCAGTTACTCAGGGGAGGAGGCTTTCTTT. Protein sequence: CASSYSGEEAFF.

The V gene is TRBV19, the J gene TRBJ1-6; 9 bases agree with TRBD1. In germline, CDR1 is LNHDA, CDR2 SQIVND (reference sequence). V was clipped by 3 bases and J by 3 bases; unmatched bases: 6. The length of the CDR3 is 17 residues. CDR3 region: CASSILGTGNYNSPLHF. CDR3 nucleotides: TGTGCCAGTAGTATCCTCGGGACAGGGAACTATAATTCACCCCTCCACTTT. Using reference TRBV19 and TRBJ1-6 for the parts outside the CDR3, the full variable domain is DGGITQSPKYLFRKEGQNVTLSCEQNLNHDAMYWYRQDPGQGLRLIYYSQIVNDFQKGDIAEGYSVSREKKESFPLTVTSAQKNPTAFYLCASSILGTGNYNSPLHFGNGTRLTVT.

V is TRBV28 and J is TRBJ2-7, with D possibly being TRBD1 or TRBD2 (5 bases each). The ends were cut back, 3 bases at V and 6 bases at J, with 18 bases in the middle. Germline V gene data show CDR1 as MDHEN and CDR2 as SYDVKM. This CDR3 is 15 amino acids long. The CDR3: CASSFLTRAGGEQYF. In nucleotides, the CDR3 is TGTGCCAGCAGTTTCCTAACCAGGGCTGGGGGCGAGCAGTACTTC.

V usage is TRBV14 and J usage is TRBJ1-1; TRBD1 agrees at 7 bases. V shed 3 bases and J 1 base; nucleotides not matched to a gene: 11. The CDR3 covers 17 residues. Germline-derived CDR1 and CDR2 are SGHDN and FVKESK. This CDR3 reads CASSQAHRGRWNTEAFF. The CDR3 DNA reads TGTGCCAGCAGCCAGGCACACAGGGGCCGGTGGAACACTGAAGCTTTCTTT.

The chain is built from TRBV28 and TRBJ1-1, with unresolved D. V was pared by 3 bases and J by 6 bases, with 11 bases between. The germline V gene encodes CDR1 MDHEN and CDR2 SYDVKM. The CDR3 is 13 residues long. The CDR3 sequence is CASSLGSDAEAFF. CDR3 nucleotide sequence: TGTGCCAGCAGTTTGGGGTCTGACGCTGAAGCTTTCTTT.

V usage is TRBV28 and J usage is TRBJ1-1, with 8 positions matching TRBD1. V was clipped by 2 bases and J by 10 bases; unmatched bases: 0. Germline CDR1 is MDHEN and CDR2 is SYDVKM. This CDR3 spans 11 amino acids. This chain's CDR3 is CASSLQGAAFF. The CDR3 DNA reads TGTGCCAGCAGTTTACAGGGGGCAGCTTTCTTT.